These 13 T cell receptor beta chains were sequenced from one sample in a study of OX40 agonist ivuxolimab in advanced cancers. The repertoire was sequenced with immunoSEQ multiplex PCR; TCRdb's copy has only in-frame clones and lacks some. The table lists 80,000 or so clones, approximately 92% of them singletons. The specimen was CD4+ or CD8+ T cells sorted from blood, collected in a trial of the OX40 agonist ivuxolimab. The receptor set was obtained from an adult with an advanced solid tumor such as melanoma, head and neck, liver or kidney cancer.

V is TRBV7-2 and J is TRBJ2-2; 9 bases line up with TRBD1. Trimming removed 2 bases from V and 6 bases from J; junction bases left unmatched: 7. The CDR3 has 16 residues. Germline V gene lookup returns CDR1 SGHTA and CDR2 FQGNSA. The CDR3 nucleotides read TGTGCCAGCAGCTTACGACAGGGGGGTTTTGCCGGGGAGCTGTTTTTT. Protein sequence: CASSLRQGGFAGELFF.

V usage is TRBV11-2 and J usage is TRBJ2-2, with 7 bases that match TRBD1. CDR1 and CDR2 (germline): SGHAT, FQNNGV. The CDR3 loop spans 14 amino acids. The junction had 2 bases not matched to a gene; V was cut back by 4 bases and J by 3 bases. CDR3 in amino acids: CASSSTGDTGELFF. The CDR3 nucleotides read TGTGCCAGCAGCTCTACAGGGGACACCGGGGAGCTGTTTTTT.

The gene calls are TRBV5-1 and TRBJ2-1, with 10 nucleotides matching TRBD2. The CDR3 runs 14 residues. V dropped 0 bases and J dropped 6; count of bases not matched to a gene: 0. The V gene's germline CDR1 is SGHRS and CDR2 YFSETQ. DNA for the CDR3: TGCGCCAGCAGCTTGGGGACTAGCGGCAATGAGCAGTTCTTC. Its protein is CASSLGTSGNEQFF.

V and J are TRBV7-8 and TRBJ2-1; a weak D match, TRBD1 (6 bases). V was clipped by 4 bases and J by 9 bases, with 13 bases between them. The CDR3 sequence is 13 residues long. The V gene's germline CDR1 is SGHVS and CDR2 FQNEAQ. CDR3 protein: CASSSGEWGEQFF. Here the CDR3 DNA reads TGTGCCAGCAGCTCAGGGGAATGGGGTGAGCAGTTCTTC. The whole variable domain, remainder taken from reference TRBV7-8 and TRBJ2-1, is GAGVSQSPRYKVAKRGQDVALRCDPISGHVSLFWYQQALGQGPEFLTYFQNEAQLDKSGLPSDRFFAERPEGSVSTLKIQRTQQEDSAVYLCASSSGEWGEQFFGPGTRLTVL.

This CDR3 reads CAWSVGRTDTQYF. The CDR3 region has the DNA TGTGCCTGGAGTGTAGGGCGCACAGATACGCAGTATTTT. The V and J genes are TRBV30 and TRBJ2-3; no definite D call. This CDR3 is 13 amino acids long. V dropped 0 bases and J dropped 1 base, with 5 bases sitting between them. Germline lookup yields CDR1 GTSNPN and CDR2 SVGIG (reference sequence).

This chain connects TRBV27 to TRBJ2-5; TRBD2 might be the D (6 bases). The CDR3 spans 12 residues. Germline CDR1 and CDR2: MNHEY and SMNVEV (reference sequence). V lost 6 bases, J lost 5 bases, and 10 bases lay in between. CDR3 protein: CASSAGGETQYF. CDR3 DNA sequence: TGTGCCAGCAGCGCCGGAGGGGAGACCCAGTACTTC.

The count of this clone is one. The chain has TRBV15 and TRBJ2-1, with D perhaps matching TRBD2 (6 bases). Trimming cost V 3 bases and J 0 bases, with 12 bases left between them. The V gene's germline CDR1 is LNHNV and CDR2 YYDKDF (reference sequence). The CDR3 sequence is 16 residues long. The CDR3 bases are TGTGCCACCAGCAGCCCGGAGGGGAGCTCCTACAATGAGCAGTTCTTC. Protein: CATSSPEGSSYNEQFF. Full variable domain (rest looked up from reference TRBV15 and TRBJ2-1): DAMVIQNPRYQVTQFGKPVTLSCSQTLNHNVMYWYQQKSSQAPKLLFHYYDKDFNNEADTPDNFQSRRPNTSFCFLDIRSPGLGDTAMYLCATSSPEGSSYNEQFFGPGTRLTVL.

The genes are TRBV30 and TRBJ1-6; no firm D call. Trimming stripped 1 base from V and 8 bases from J, with 9 bases between. The CDR3 has 13 residues. Germline assignment: CDR1 GTSNPN and CDR2 SVGIG (reference sequence). CDR3 protein: CAWSGDTYSPLHF. The DNA of the CDR3 is TGTGCCTGGAGTGGAGACACATATTCACCCCTCCACTTT.

The chain joins TRBV28 to TRBJ1-1; D gene ambiguous. This CDR3 contains 12 residues. CDR1 MDHEN and CDR2 SYDVKM come from the germline V gene. The germline V and J ends were trimmed by 5 bases and 0 bases, with 4 bases remaining between them. CDR3 sequence: CASSGMNTEAFF. The CDR3 DNA is TGTGCCAGCAGTGGGATGAACACTGAAGCTTTCTTT.

This chain links TRBV9 with TRBJ2-1; 8 bases are a match to TRBD1. V trimming: 4 bases; J trimming: 3 bases; junction bases outside the gene matches: 9. Germline assignment: CDR1 SGDLS and CDR2 YYNGEE. This CDR3 contains 16 residues. In nucleotides, the CDR3 is TGTGCCAGCAGCTACAGGACAGGGATAAGCTACAATGAGCAGTTCTTC. It yields the protein CASSYRTGISYNEQFF.

The CDR3 reads CVVATGSPQETQYF. DNA of the CDR3: TGTGTAGTGGCAACAGGGTCCCCCCAAGAGACCCAGTACTTC. The chain joins TRBV28 to TRBJ2-5; maybe TRBD1 (6 bases). The CDR3 runs 14 residues. CDR1 and CDR2 from the germline V gene are MDHEN and SYDVKM.

The CDR3 reads CASSLADGLNTEAFF. The CDR3 coding sequence is TGTGCCAGCAGCTTAGCTGACGGATTGAACACTGAAGCTTTCTTT. The chain combines TRBV7-8 with TRBJ1-1; D remains unclear. CDR1 is SGHVS and CDR2 is FQNEAQ in the germline V gene. The CDR3 runs 15 residues. The V end lost 0 bases, the J end lost 0 bases, and 8 bases lay between the germline ends.

The rearrangement joins TRBV10-3 to TRBJ2-2; TRBD1 aligns across 8 bases. The CDR3 sequence is 16 residues long. V gave up 7 bases and J gave up 1 base; unmatched junction bases: 8. Germline values: CDR1 ENHRY, CDR2 SYGVKD. For the CDR3, the DNA is TGTGCCATCACCGCACAGGGGGAGATGAACACCGGGGAGCTGTTTTTT. This codes for CAITAQGEMNTGELFF.